The 5 T cell receptor beta chains below all came from one sample that was sequenced in a study of T cell clonality in common variable immunodeficiency. The study, taken as a whole, reports: Common variable immunodeficiency TCR beta sequences reportedly had fewer deletions and N-nucleotide insertions.

Which antigens these TCRs recognize remains unknown. Sequencing was performed with immunoSEQ multiplex PCR; in TCRdb, only in-frame clones are kept and a portion is missing. Singletons are absent from the sample, which has just over 25,000 clones. The sequenced sample was peripheral blood mononuclear cells. These receptors were taken from a human donor with common variable immunodeficiency.

This clone was seen repeatedly, ten times or more. The observed sequence ends 3 residues before the CDR3 terminus, with the missing tail filled in from the germline J gene. This chain uses TRBV20-1 with TRBJ2-5; possibly TRBD2 for D (6 bases). The V gene's germline CDR1 is DFQATT and CDR2 SNEGSKA (reference sequence). CDR3 size: 14 residues. Between the trimmed V and J ends, which lost 0 bases and 6 bases, there was a span of 14 bases. CDR3 in amino acids: CSARDFLDYQTQYF. Incomplete CDR3 DNA: TGCAGTGCTAGAGATTTTCTGGACTATCAGACC.

This clone came up a few times. Read sequence stops 3 residues before the CDR3 end, and the germline J gene provides the missing end. V is TRBV19 and J is TRBJ2-2, with D possibly being TRBD1 (6 bases). CDR1 is LNHDA and CDR2 is SQIVND in the germline V gene (reference sequence). This CDR3 comprises 14 residues. V shed 6 bases and J shed 2 bases, with 10 bases lying between them. The DNA read from the CDR3 is TGTGCCAGTAGAGACAGGATTAACACCGGGGAG. Translating it yields CASRDRINTGE. The full CDR3 protein reads CASRDRINTGELFF.

This clone has a count of ten or more. The read finishes 3 residues shy of the CDR3 end, and the germline J gene is used to complete it. The chain has TRBV29-1 and TRBJ2-1; weak D call: TRBD2 (5 bases). Trimming took off 5 bases at V and 2 bases at J, with 7 bases between the two ends. The germline V gene has CDR1 SQVTM and CDR2 ANQGSEA. This CDR3 spans 12 amino acids. The CDR3 spells CSVPGTYNEQFF. The CDR3 bases that were read are TGCAGCGTTCCGGGGACCTACAATGAG.

This clone showed up just a few times. From the germline J gene comes the end of the CDR3, since the read stops 3 residues before it. The V gene is TRBV6-2 or TRBV6-3, the J gene TRBJ2-7; 11 bases align to TRBD1. Germline assignment: CDR1 MNHEY and CDR2 SVGEGT. The CDR3 is 16 residues long. Trimming took 8 bases from V and 3 from J; bases not matched to a gene: 12. CDR3 DNA, as far as it was read: TGTGCCAGCCTGCCCCGGGACAGGGGGGGGGTCTACGAG. Its translation is CASLPRDRGGVYE. The entire CDR3 protein reads CASLPRDRGGVYEQYF.

This clone was counted ten times or more. The read falls 3 residues short of the CDR3 end, and the missing part is taken from the germline J gene. V usage is TRBV5-4 and J usage is TRBJ1-1; D is unclear. The V gene's germline CDR1 is SGHNT and CDR2 YYREEE (reference sequence). V was clipped by 1 base and J by 0 bases, with 4 bases between them. This CDR3 contains 13 residues. The part of the CDR3 DNA that was read is TGTGCCAGCAGCTTGACAGTGAACACTGAA. This gives the protein CASSLTVNTE. The whole CDR3 reads CASSLTVNTEAFF.